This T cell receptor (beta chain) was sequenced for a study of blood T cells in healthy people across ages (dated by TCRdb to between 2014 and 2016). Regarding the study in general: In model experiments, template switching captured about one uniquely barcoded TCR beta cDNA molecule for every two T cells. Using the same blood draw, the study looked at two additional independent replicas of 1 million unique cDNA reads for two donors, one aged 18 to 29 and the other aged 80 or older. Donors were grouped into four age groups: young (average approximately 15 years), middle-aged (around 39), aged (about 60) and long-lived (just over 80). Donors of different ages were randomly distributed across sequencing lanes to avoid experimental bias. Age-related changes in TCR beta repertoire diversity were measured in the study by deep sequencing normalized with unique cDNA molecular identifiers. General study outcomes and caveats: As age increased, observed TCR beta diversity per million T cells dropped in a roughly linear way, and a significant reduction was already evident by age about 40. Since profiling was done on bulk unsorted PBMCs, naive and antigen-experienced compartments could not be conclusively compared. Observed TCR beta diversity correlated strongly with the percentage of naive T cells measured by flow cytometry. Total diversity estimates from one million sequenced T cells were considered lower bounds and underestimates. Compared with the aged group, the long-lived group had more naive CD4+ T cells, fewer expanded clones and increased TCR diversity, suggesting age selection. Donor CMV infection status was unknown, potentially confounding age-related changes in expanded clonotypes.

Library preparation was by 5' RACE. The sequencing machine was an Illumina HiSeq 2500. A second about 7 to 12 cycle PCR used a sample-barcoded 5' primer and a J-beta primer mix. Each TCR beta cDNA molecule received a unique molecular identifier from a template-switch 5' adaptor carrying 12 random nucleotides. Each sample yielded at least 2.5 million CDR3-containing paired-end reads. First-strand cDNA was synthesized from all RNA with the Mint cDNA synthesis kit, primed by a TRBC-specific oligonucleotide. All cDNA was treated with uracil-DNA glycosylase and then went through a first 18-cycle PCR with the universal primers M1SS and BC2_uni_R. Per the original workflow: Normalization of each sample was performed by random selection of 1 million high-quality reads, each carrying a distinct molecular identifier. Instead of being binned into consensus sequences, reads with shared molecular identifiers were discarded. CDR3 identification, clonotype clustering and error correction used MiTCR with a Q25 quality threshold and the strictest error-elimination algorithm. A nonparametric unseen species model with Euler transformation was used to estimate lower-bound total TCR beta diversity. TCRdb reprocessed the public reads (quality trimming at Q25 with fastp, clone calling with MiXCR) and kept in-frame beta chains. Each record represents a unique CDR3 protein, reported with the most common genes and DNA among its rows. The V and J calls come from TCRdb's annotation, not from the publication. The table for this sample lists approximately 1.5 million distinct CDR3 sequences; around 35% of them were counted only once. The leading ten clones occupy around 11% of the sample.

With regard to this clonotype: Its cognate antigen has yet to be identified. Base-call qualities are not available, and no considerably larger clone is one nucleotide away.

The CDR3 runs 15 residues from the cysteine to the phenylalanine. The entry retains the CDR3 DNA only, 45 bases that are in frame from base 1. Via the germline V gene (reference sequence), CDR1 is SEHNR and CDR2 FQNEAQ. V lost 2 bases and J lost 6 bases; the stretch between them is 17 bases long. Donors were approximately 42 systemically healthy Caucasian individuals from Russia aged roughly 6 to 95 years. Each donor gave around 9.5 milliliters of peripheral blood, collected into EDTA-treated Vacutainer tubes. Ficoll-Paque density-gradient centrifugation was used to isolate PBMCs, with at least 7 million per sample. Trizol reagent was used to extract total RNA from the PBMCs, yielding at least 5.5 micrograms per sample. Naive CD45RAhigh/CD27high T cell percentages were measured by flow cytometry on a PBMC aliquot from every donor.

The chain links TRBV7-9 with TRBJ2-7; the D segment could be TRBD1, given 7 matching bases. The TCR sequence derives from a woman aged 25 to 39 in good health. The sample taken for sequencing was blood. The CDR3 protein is CASSLWSGGIGEQYF. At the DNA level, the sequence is TGTGCCAGCAGCTTATGGTCAGGGGGGATTGGCGAGCAGTACTTC.